The 27 T cell receptor beta chains listed next were all sequenced from one sample in a study of T cell repertoires in cytomegalovirus infection. TCRdb analysed the reads with MiXCR anew, one entry per CDR3 protein. Altogether over 200,000 distinct CDR3 sequences are present, around 15% being singletons, with the ten largest covering about 8.7%. Sequencing input: PBMCs. The receptors shown here come from a human donor in good health (CMV status not recorded). Some clones in this sample may be carry-over from other donors' samples.

This clonotype was counted a few times. V gene TRBV2 combines with J gene TRBJ1-1; perhaps TRBD1 as D (6 bases). Germline assignment: CDR1 SNHLY and CDR2 FYNNEI. The CDR3 spans 14 residues. Trimming cost V 10 bases and J 3 bases, with 18 bases left between them. The CDR3 region has the DNA TGTGCCACAATATCCGGGGGCTGGGACACTGAAGCTTTCTTT. It specifies CATISGGWDTEAFF.

The V gene is TRBV2, the J gene TRBJ2-1; the match to TRBD1 covers 10 bases. J was trimmed by 12 bases and V by 7 bases; bases with no gene match: 6. This CDR3 has 12 amino acids. Germline V gene data show CDR1 as SNHLY and CDR2 as FYNNEI. The CDR3: CASTGQGFRQFF. In DNA, the CDR3 is TGTGCCAGCACGGGACAGGGGTTTAGGCAGTTCTTC.

Of note for this clonotype: One base away lies a much larger clone, so this may be a sequencing read error. The gene calls are TRBV28 and TRBJ2-2; 13 bases are shared with TRBD2. The CDR3 runs to 15 residues. Looked up from germline, CDR1 is MDHEN and CDR2 is SYDVKM. The CDR3 sequence is CASRLAGGNTGGLFF. The CDR3 nucleotides read TGTGCCAGCAGACTAGCGGGGGGGAACACCGGGGGGCTGTTTTTT.

In its sample, this clonotype was seen many times. The chain uses TRBV6-2 or TRBV6-3 and TRBJ1-1, with TRBD1 identical over 7 bases. Trimming took 6 bases from V and 1 from J; bases not matched to a gene: 8. The CDR3 consists of 15 residues. CDR1 and CDR2 from the germline V gene are MNHEY and SVGEGT. CDR3 residues: CASRDRDSPNTEAFF. The CDR3 DNA reads as TGTGCCAGCAGGGATCGGGACAGCCCGAACACTGAAGCTTTCTTT.

The CDR3 loop is CAISKLAGEGNEQFF. The CDR3 nucleotides are TGTGCCATCAGTAAACTAGCGGGAGAGGGGAATGAGCAGTTCTTC. This sequence joins TRBV10-3 and TRBJ2-1, with TRBD2 identical over 11 bases. V gave up 5 bases and J gave up 7 bases; unmatched junction bases: 7. The CDR3 has 15 amino acids. Germline CDR1 is ENHRY and CDR2 is SYGVKD.

This clonotype was detected many times. The chain has TRBV7-2 and TRBJ2-2; 8 nucleotides match TRBD2. Germline V lookup: CDR1 SGHTA, CDR2 FQGNSA. The ends lost 3 bases at V and 7 bases at J; junction bases unmatched: 10. This CDR3 is built from 16 residues. Written as DNA, the CDR3 is TGTGCCAGCAGCTTTGGCGGGAGGAGGGTGATCGGGGAGCTGTTTTTT. Protein: CASSFGGRRVIGELFF.

This clonotype has more than one count but fewer than ten. The rearrangement joins TRBV7-3 to TRBJ1-6; the D is unclear. The germline gives CDR1 SGHTA, CDR2 FQGTGA. CDR3 size: 15 residues. Trimming shortened V by 5 bases and J by 5 bases, and 13 bases separated the two germline ends. CDR3 in amino acids: CASSAVGGDNSPLHF. The CDR3 DNA follows: TGTGCCAGCAGCGCCGTCGGAGGCGATAATTCACCCCTCCACTTT.

This clonotype has a count of ten or more. The CDR3 DNA reads TGTGCCAGCAGCTTGTCCGCGGGCACAGATACGCAGTATTTT. It translates to CASSLSAGTDTQYF. The chain has TRBV7-2 and TRBJ2-3, with D uncertain. V lost 3 bases to trimming and J lost 1 base, with 8 bases between them. The CDR3 loop spans 14 amino acids. In germline, CDR1 is SGHTA, CDR2 FQGNSA.

The rearrangement joins TRBV3-1 to TRBJ2-3; 8 bases are shared with TRBD1. The germline V gene has CDR1 LGHDT and CDR2 YNNKEL (reference sequence). CDR3 length: 15 residues. The V segment lost 2 bases and the J segment 2 bases; nucleotides outside the gene matches: 3. The CDR3 loop is CASSQYRGFTDTQYF. The DNA of the CDR3 is TGTGCCAGCAGCCAATACAGGGGGTTCACAGATACGCAGTATTTT.

With regard to this clonotype: This may be a read error: a much more frequent sequence differs by one nucleotide. The chain carries TRBV10-3 and TRBJ2-7, with TRBD1 matching over 9 bases. V was clipped by 2 bases and J by 2 bases; unmatched bases: 4. Germline V lookup: CDR1 ENHRY, CDR2 SYGVKD. The CDR3 contains 15 residues. DNA of the CDR3: TGTGCCATCAGTGAGAGGACAGGGGAAACCTACGAGCAGTACTTC. The encoded protein is CAISERTGETYEQYF.

In its sample, this clonotype was seen many times. The rearrangement uses TRBV6-5 and TRBJ2-1; D gene uncertain. CDR1 and CDR2 (germline): MNHEY, SVGAGI. V dropped 0 bases and J dropped 9 bases, with 12 bases sitting between them. This CDR3 contains 14 residues. The CDR3 DNA reads as TGTGCCAGCAGTTACTCGTCTAAGCTCGGTGAGCAGTTCTTC. It yields the protein CASSYSSKLGEQFF.

This clonotype has a count of ten or more. The genes are TRBV20-1 and TRBJ2-7, with D possibly TRBD2 on 6 matching bases. The CDR3 is made up of 16 amino acids. Trimming removed 6 bases at V and 0 bases at J, with 21 bases between. CDR1 and CDR2 from the germline V gene are DFQATT and SNEGSKA (reference sequence). The CDR3 nucleotides read TGCAGTGCCCCGCGGGGTGGCGGAGGAAGCTCCTACGAGCAGTACTTC. Its protein product is CSAPRGGGGSSYEQYF.

CDR3 amino acids: CSARDLAGGDQETQYF. The CDR3 DNA sequence: TGCAGTGCTAGAGATTTAGCGGGGGGGGACCAAGAGACCCAGTACTTC. The chain links TRBV20-1 to TRBJ2-5; 11 bases agree with TRBD2. The V gene's germline CDR1 is DFQATT and CDR2 SNEGSKA (reference sequence). CDR3 length equals 16 residues. V was pared by 0 bases and J by 0 bases, with 3 bases of the junction left unmatched.

This clonotype was recorded at least ten times. This chain connects TRBV7-2 to TRBJ2-2, with D possibly matching TRBD1 (5 bases). V was cut by 1 base and J by 4 bases, with 13 bases left in between. Looked up from germline, CDR1 is SGHTA and CDR2 is FQGNSA. This CDR3 has 16 amino acids. The chain's CDR3 is CASSLVPGSGTGELFF. For the CDR3, the DNA is TGTGCCAGCAGCTTAGTCCCAGGGTCGGGCACCGGGGAGCTGTTTTTT.

The V gene is TRBV9, the J gene TRBJ2-3; 8 nucleotides line up with TRBD1. Germline-derived CDR1 and CDR2 are SGDLS and YYNGEE. The CDR3 runs to 15 residues. With 2 bases clipped from V and 1 base from J, the junction kept 3 bases outside the gene matches. CDR3 DNA: TGTGCCAGCAGCGTCAGGACAGGGCGCACAGATACGCAGTATTTT. This sequence encodes CASSVRTGRTDTQYF.

Ten or more counts support this clonotype. The chain combines TRBV11-2 with TRBJ2-5, with D possibly TRBD2 on 6 matching bases. V was clipped by 1 base and J by 2 bases, with 14 bases between them. CDR1 SGHAT and CDR2 FQNNGV come from the germline V gene. The CDR3 has 16 amino acids. The CDR3 is CASSLGRAGQQETQYF. The CDR3 DNA reads as TGTGCCAGCAGCTTAGGAAGAGCGGGCCAACAAGAGACCCAGTACTTC. Combining the CDR3 with reference TRBV11-2 and TRBJ2-5 gives the whole variable domain EAGVAQSPRYKIIEKRQSVAFWCNPISGHATLYWYQQILGQGPKLLIQFQNNGVVDDSQLPKDRFSAERLKGVDSTLKIQPAKLEDSAVYLCASSLGRAGQQETQYFGPGTRLLVL.

This clonotype has a handful of counts. V gene TRBV6-2 or TRBV6-3 combines with J gene TRBJ1-1; D is unresolved. Trimming removed 5 bases at V and 0 bases at J, with 19 bases between. Germline lookup yields CDR1 MNHEY and CDR2 SVGEGT. The CDR3 has 17 amino acids. The CDR3 DNA reads as TGTGCCAGCAGTCCACTCATCGGTGGTGGGCTGAACACTGAAGCTTTCTTT. As protein: CASSPLIGGGLNTEAFF.

This clonotype appeared many times. V gene TRBV10-3 combines with J gene TRBJ2-7; a possible D gene is TRBD2 (6 bases). Germline V gives CDR1 ENHRY, CDR2 SYGVKD. Trimming removed 3 bases at V and 12 bases at J, with 21 bases between. The CDR3 is 14 amino acids. For the CDR3, the DNA is TGTGCCATCAGTGATTCAAGGGGTCCGGGAGAAGTGTACTTC. Translating gives CAISDSRGPGEVYF.

This clonotype was counted at least ten times. The chain employs TRBV12-5 and TRBJ2-3; TRBD2 agrees at 12 bases. V was pared by 1 base and J by 0 bases, with 11 bases of the junction left unmatched. The CDR3 is 20 residues long. Germline-derived CDR1 and CDR2 are LGHNT and FRNRAP. CDR3 region: CASGLGPRFGLAGSTDTQYF. The CDR3 DNA sequence: TGTGCTAGTGGTTTGGGCCCTCGCTTCGGACTAGCGGGGAGCACAGATACGCAGTATTTT. The complete variable domain, with remaining parts taken from reference TRBV12-5 and TRBJ2-3, reads DARVTQTPRHKVTEMGQEVTMRCQPILGHNTVFWYRQTMMQGLELLAYFRNRAPLDDSGMPKDRFSAEMPDATLATLKIQPSEPRDSAVYFCASGLGPRFGLAGSTDTQYFGPGTRLTVL.

Worth noting for this clonotype: The junction differs from germline at one of its ends, possibly a read error. The chain recombines TRBV12-3 or TRBV12-4 with TRBJ1-4; 8 bases fit TRBD1. CDR3 length: 11 amino acids. For the CDR3, the DNA is TGTGCCAGCAGTCTGGGACAGGCCGGTGTTTTT. Its translation is CASSLGQAGVF.

V usage is TRBV2 and J usage is TRBJ1-5, with D tentatively TRBD1 (6 bases). Germline V CDR1 and CDR2: SNHLY, FYNNEI. The germline V and J ends were trimmed by 4 bases and 4 bases, with 20 bases remaining between them. The CDR3 contains 17 residues. The CDR3 reads CASSGFWGLPENQPQHF. CDR3 nucleotides: TGTGCCAGCAGTGGTTTTTGGGGGCTCCCAGAAAATCAGCCCCAGCATTTT. Based on the CDR3 plus reference TRBV2 and TRBJ1-5, the full variable domain is EPEVTQTPSHQVTQMGQEVILRCVPISNHLYFYWYRQILGQKVEFLVSFYNNEISEKSEIFDDQFSVERPDGSNFTLKIRSTKLEDSAMYFCASSGFWGLPENQPQHFGDGTRLSIL.

This clonotype was seen more than once but under ten times. The rearrangement uses TRBV5-1 and TRBJ2-7, with D perhaps matching TRBD2 (6 bases). Germline V gene data show CDR1 as SGHRS and CDR2 as YFSETQ. Trimming took 4 bases from V and 6 from J, leaving 14 bases between them. This CDR3 region has 13 residues. CDR3 DNA: TGCGCCAGCAGCCGGGACTTGCAAGGCGAGCAGTACTTC. Translation gives CASSRDLQGEQYF.

A few counts support this clonotype. This chain connects TRBV28 to TRBJ2-7, with D perhaps TRBD2 (5 bases). Between the trimmed V and J ends, which lost 5 bases and 4 bases, there was a span of 21 bases. Germline V lookup: CDR1 MDHEN, CDR2 SYDVKM. The CDR3 is 16 amino acids. The CDR3 region is CASSPPGSPGKYEQYF. The CDR3 DNA is TGTGCCAGCAGTCCTCCTGGGAGTCCCGGGAAATACGAGCAGTACTTC. The whole variable domain, remainder taken from reference TRBV28 and TRBJ2-7, is DVKVTQSSRYLVKRTGEKVFLECVQDMDHENMFWYRQDPGLGLRLIYFSYDVKMKEKGDIPEGYSVSREKKERFSLILESASTNQTSMYLCASSPPGSPGKYEQYFGPGTRLTVT.

A few counts support this clonotype. The V call is TRBV13, the J call TRBJ2-7; the D is unclear. The CDR3 has 15 amino acids. Germline CDR1 reads PRHDT; CDR2 reads FYEKMQ (reference sequence). V gave up 5 bases and J gave up 0 bases, with 14 bases separating them. The CDR3: CASSTQRLSSYEQYF. In DNA, the CDR3 is TGTGCCAGCAGCACCCAGCGCCTTAGCTCCTACGAGCAGTACTTC.

This rearrangement joins TRBV11-2 to TRBJ1-1; D is possibly TRBD1 (5 bases). Germline-derived CDR1 and CDR2 are SGHAT and FQNNGV. This CDR3 spans 15 amino acids. Trimming cost V 1 base and J 1 base, with 10 bases left between them. CDR3 DNA sequence: TGTGCCAGCAGCTTAGCCCAGGGAGCGAACACTGAAGCTTTCTTT. Protein: CASSLAQGANTEAFF. Filled out from reference TRBV11-2 and TRBJ1-1, the complete variable domain reads EAGVAQSPRYKIIEKRQSVAFWCNPISGHATLYWYQQILGQGPKLLIQFQNNGVVDDSQLPKDRFSAERLKGVDSTLKIQPAKLEDSAVYLCASSLAQGANTEAFFGQGTRLTVV.

This clonotype was counted between two and nine times. The rearrangement joins TRBV29-1 to TRBJ1-1; unclear D gene. The CDR3 has 12 amino acids. CDR1 and CDR2 (germline): SQVTM, ANQGSEA. Trimming took 6 bases from V and 6 from J, leaving 14 bases between them. The CDR3 loop reads CSVLGLRSEAFF. The CDR3 nucleotides are TGCAGCGTGCTCGGTCTCCGCTCTGAAGCTTTCTTT.

The V and J genes are TRBV6-2 or TRBV6-3 and TRBJ2-7; D is ambiguous. This CDR3 contains 13 residues. V lost 5 bases to trimming and J lost 3 bases, with 11 bases between them. The germline V gene encodes CDR1 MNHEY and CDR2 SVGEGT. As DNA, the CDR3 is TGTGCCAGCAGTGGCGTGACGCACTACGAGCAGTACTTC. Its translation: CASSGVTHYEQYF.